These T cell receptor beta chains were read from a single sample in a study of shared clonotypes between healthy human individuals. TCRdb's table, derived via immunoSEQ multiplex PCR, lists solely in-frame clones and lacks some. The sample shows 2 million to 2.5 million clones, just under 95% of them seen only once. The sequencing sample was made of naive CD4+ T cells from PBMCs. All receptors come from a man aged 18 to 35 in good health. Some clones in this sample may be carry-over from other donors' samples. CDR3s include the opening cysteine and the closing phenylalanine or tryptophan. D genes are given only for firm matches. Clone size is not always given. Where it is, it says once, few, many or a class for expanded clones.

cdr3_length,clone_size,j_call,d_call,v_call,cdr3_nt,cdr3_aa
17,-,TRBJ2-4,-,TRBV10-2,TGCGCCAGCAGTGATATCCCATCGAGAAGCGCCAAAAACATTCAGTACTTC,CASSDIPSRSAKNIQYF
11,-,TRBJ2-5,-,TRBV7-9,TGTGCCAGCAGCTTCCAAGAGACCCAGTACTTC,CASSFQETQYF
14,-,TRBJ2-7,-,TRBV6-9,TGTGCCAGCAGGTTGCCAGGGTTTTTTGTCGAGCAGTACTTC,CASRLPGFFVEQYF
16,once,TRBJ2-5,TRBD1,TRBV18,TGTGCCAGCTCAAGAGAGTGGGACAGAGGAGAAGAGACCCAGTACTTC,CASSREWDRGEETQYF
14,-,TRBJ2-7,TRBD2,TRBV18,TGTGCCAGCTCCCCCCGGGAGGGAAACCACGAGCAGTACTTC,CASSPREGNHEQYF
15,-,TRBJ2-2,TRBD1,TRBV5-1,TGCGCCAGCACTGAAACAGGGGGGAACACCGGGGAGCTGTTTTTT,CASTETGGNTGELFF
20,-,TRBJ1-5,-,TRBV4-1,TGCGCCAGCAGCCTTATGCCCTCGTCCGTTACTCTTAATAGCAATCAGCCCCAGCATTTT,CASSLMPSSVTLNSNQPQHF
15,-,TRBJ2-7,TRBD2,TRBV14,TGTGCCAGCAGCCAAGGGCTAGCGGGACCCTACGAGCAGTACTTC,CASSQGLAGPYEQYF
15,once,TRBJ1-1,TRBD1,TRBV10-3,TGTGCCATCAGTGCTTTGACAGGGACTAACACTGAAGCTTTCTTT,CAISALTGTNTEAFF
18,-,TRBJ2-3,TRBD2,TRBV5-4,TGTGCCAGCAGCACGCCCGGGACTAGCGGGAGGAGCACAGATACGCAGTATTTT,CASSTPGTSGRSTDTQYF
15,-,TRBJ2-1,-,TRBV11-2,TGTGCCAGCAGCTTAGGTCCGGGAGTCATCGATGAGCAGTTCTTC,CASSLGPGVIDEQFF
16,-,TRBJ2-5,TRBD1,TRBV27,TGTGCCAGCAGTTCGCTAATCGGGACAGGGCAAGAGACCCAGTACTTC,CASSSLIGTGQETQYF
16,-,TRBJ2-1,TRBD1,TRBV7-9,TGTGCCAGCAGGTCGACAGGGGGCCTCTCCTACAATGAGCAGTTCTTC,CASRSTGGLSYNEQFF
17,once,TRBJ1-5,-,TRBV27,TGTGCCAGCAGTCCAACCGGGACATCTTATAGCAATCAGCCCCAGCATTTT,CASSPTGTSYSNQPQHF
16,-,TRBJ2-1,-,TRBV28,TGTGCCAGCAGTCCGTGGGGAGTTGGAGCCTACAATGAGCAGTTCTTC,CASSPWGVGAYNEQFF
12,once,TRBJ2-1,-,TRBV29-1,TGCAGCGTCGGGCGTCTCGTTAACCAGCAGTTCTTC,CSVGRLVNQQFF
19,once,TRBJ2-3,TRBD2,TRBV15,TGTGCCACCAGCAGAGATCATTTGCGGGAGCAACCGGGCACAGATACGCAGTATTTT,CATSRDHLREQPGTDTQYF
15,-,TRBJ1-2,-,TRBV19,TGTGCCAGCAGGCTCACCGCCGTGGGAAACTATGGCTACACCTTC,CASRLTAVGNYGYTF
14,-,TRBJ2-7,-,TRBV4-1,TGCGCCAGCAGCCCGCGGACGGGGATCTACGAGCAGTACTTC,CASSPRTGIYEQYF
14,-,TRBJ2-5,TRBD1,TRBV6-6,TGTGCCAGCAGTCCGACAGGGGATGGGAAGACCCAGTACTTC,CASSPTGDGKTQYF
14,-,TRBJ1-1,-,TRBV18,TGTGCCAGCTCACCACGGAGTTCGGACACTGAAGCTTTCTTT,CASSPRSSDTEAFF
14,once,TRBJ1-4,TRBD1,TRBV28,TGTGCCAGCAGCCCTAGGACAGGGCGATCGGAACTGTTTTTT,CASSPRTGRSELFF
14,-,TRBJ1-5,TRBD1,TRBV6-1,TGTGCCAGCAGTGAAGCAGGGGGCACTCAGCCCCAGCATTTT,CASSEAGGTQPQHF
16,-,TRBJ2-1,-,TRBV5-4,TGTGCCAGCAGCTTGGAGGTGGCAAGCTCCTACAATGAGCAGTTCTTC,CASSLEVASSYNEQFF
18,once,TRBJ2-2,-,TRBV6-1,TGTGCCAGCAGTGACGCGATAGGACAGATATCGAACACCGGGGAGCTGTTTTTT,CASSDAIGQISNTGELFF
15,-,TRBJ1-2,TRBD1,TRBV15,TGTGCCACCAGCCGGGACAGGGGGCAAGACTATGGCTACACCTTC,CATSRDRGQDYGYTF
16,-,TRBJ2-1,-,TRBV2,TGTGCCAGCAGTGAAACTTGGGCCACGACCTACAATGAGCAGTTCTTC,CASSETWATTYNEQFF
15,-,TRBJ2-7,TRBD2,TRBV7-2,TGTGCCAGCAGCCCGGGACTAGCTCTGAACTACGAGCAGTACTTC,CASSPGLALNYEQYF
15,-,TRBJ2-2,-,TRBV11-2,TGTGCCAGCAGCTTAGTTTTTTCGAACACCGGGGAGCTGTTTTTT,CASSLVFSNTGELFF
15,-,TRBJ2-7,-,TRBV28,TGTGCCAGCAGTTTCTTGGGGAGCCCTTCCTACGAGCAGTACTTC,CASSFLGSPSYEQYF
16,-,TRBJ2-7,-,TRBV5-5,TGTGCCAGCAGCTCCGCTCAGACTGGGTTCACCTACGAGCAGTACTTC,CASSSAQTGFTYEQYF
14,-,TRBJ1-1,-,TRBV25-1,TGTGCCAGCAGTGAATGGGGCAGGGTTACTGAAGCTTTCTTT,CASSEWGRVTEAFF
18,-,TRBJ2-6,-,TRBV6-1,TGTGCCAGCAGTGAATACCCAGAGATAAGCTCTGGGGCCAACGTCCTGACTTTC,CASSEYPEISSGANVLTF
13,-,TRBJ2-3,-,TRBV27,TGTGCCAGCAGTTTTGTAGGGACAGATACGCAGTATTTT,CASSFVGTDTQYF
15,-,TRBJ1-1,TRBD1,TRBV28,TGTGCCAGCAGTCCGCTCGGACAGGGGGACACTGAAGCTTTCTTT,CASSPLGQGDTEAFF
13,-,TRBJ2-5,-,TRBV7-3,TGTGCCAGCAGCTCCGGACAGCAAGAGACCCAGTACTTC,CASSSGQQETQYF
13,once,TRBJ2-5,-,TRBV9,TGTGCCAGCAGCGTGGATAGCGTAGAGACCCAGTACTTC,CASSVDSVETQYF
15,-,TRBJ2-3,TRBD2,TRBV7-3,TGTGCCAGCAGCCCTACCAGCGGGGCTCAGGATACGCAGTATTTT,CASSPTSGAQDTQYF
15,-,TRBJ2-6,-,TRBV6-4,TGTGCCAGCAACGGAGCCGAGTCTGGGGCCAACGTCCTGACTTTC,CASNGAESGANVLTF
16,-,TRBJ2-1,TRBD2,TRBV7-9,TGTGCCAGCAGCTTAGGTCCCGGGAGGGCCATTTATGAGCAGTTCTTC,CASSLGPGRAIYEQFF
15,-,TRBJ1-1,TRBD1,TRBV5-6,TGTGCCAGCAGCTTGGCCGACAGGGACTACACTGAAGCTTTCTTT,CASSLADRDYTEAFF
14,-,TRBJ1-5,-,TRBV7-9,TGTGCCAGCAGCTTCGGAGGGGGAGGGCAGCCCCAGCATTTT,CASSFGGGGQPQHF
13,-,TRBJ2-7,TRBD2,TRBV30,TGTGCCTGGAGGACTAGCGGGGCCTACGAGCAGTACTTC,CAWRTSGAYEQYF
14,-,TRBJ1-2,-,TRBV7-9,TGTGCCAGCAGCCGCTTGGGAGCTAACTATGGCTACACCTTC,CASSRLGANYGYTF
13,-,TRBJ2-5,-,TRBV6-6,TGTGCCAGCAGTCGACAGGAACAAGAGACCCAGTACTTC,CASSRQEQETQYF
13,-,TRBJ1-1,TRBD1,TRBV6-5,TGTGCCAGCAGTCCTACAGGGGCTCTGGGAGCTTTCTTT,CASSPTGALGAFF
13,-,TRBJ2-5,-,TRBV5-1,TGCGCCAGCAGCGCCGGCTACCAAGAGACCCAGTACTTC,CASSAGYQETQYF
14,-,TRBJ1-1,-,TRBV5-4,TGTGCCAGCAGCTTTCAGGGTATGAGCACTGAAGCTTTCTTT,CASSFQGMSTEAFF
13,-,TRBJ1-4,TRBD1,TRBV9,TGTGCCAGCAGCAAGACAGGGCAGGAAAAACTGTTTTTT,CASSKTGQEKLFF